The 6 T cell receptor beta chains in this list originate from one sample, sequenced in a study of blood T cell repertoires in COVID-19. Sequenced by immunoSEQ multiplex PCR; TCRdb stores in-frame clones only, minus some. The top ten hold over 1.5% of the sample, which has more than 200,000 clones, roughly 90% seen once. The sequenced sample was peripheral blood. The receptors come from a man between 65 and 79 years old with acute or convalescent COVID-19.

J is TRBJ2-2 and V is TRBV2; 8 bases fit TRBD2. There are 14 residues in the CDR3. CDR1 SNHLY and CDR2 FYNNEI come from the germline V gene. The trim removed 6 bases at V and 6 bases at J, leaving 6 bases unmatched. The CDR3 loop is CASRLAGSAGELFF. For the CDR3, the DNA is TGTGCCAGCAGGTTAGCGGGATCTGCCGGGGAGCTGTTTTTT.

The chain's CDR3 is CASSFFGQGNTGELFF. CDR3 DNA: TGTGCCAGCAGCTTCTTTGGACAGGGAAACACCGGGGAGCTGTTTTTT. This chain joins TRBV7-9 and TRBJ2-2; 8 bases are a match to TRBD1. The V and J ends lost 3 bases and 2 bases, in that order; junction bases with no gene match: 5. The CDR3 length is 16 residues. Germline V lookup: CDR1 SEHNR, CDR2 FQNEAQ (reference sequence).

V is TRBV19 and J is TRBJ2-3; 14 positions agree with TRBD2. V lost 5 bases, J lost 4 bases, and 8 bases stayed unmatched. The CDR3 runs 17 residues. Germline values: CDR1 LNHDA, CDR2 SQIVND (reference sequence). The CDR3 protein is CASSSSTSGRVSDTQYF. The CDR3 nucleotides are TGTGCCAGTAGTTCTTCGACTAGCGGGAGGGTTTCAGATACGCAGTATTTT.

In this sample, this clone turned up a few times. The V and J genes are TRBV11-2 and TRBJ2-2, with TRBD2 matching over 7 bases. The germline V gene encodes CDR1 SGHAT and CDR2 FQNNGV. The CDR3 is made up of 14 amino acids. After removal of 5 bases from V and 5 bases from J, the junction contained 5 bases not matched to a gene. In DNA, the CDR3 is TGTGCCAGCAGCCCAGGACTAGATACCGGGGAGCTGTTTTTT. Its protein product is CASSPGLDTGELFF. Based on the CDR3 plus reference TRBV11-2 and TRBJ2-2, the full variable domain is EAGVAQSPRYKIIEKRQSVAFWCNPISGHATLYWYQQILGQGPKLLIQFQNNGVVDDSQLPKDRFSAERLKGVDSTLKIQPAKLEDSAVYLCASSPGLDTGELFFGEGSRLTVL.

This clone was detected only a few times. The chain links TRBV19 to TRBJ1-2; D possibly corresponds to TRBD1 (5 bases). CDR1 LNHDA and CDR2 SQIVND come from the germline V gene (reference sequence). The CDR3 contains 16 residues. Trimming pared 8 bases from V and 4 bases from J, leaving 23 bases between. The CDR3 DNA follows: TGTGCCAGTGGGAACCTAGGGGCGGGGATACTCTATGGCTACACCTTC. As protein: CASGNLGAGILYGYTF.

This sequence joins TRBV29-1 and TRBJ1-1; no definite D call. The CDR3 has 12 amino acids. Trimming took off 6 bases at V and 5 bases at J, with 13 bases between the two ends. The germline CDR1 and CDR2 sequences are SQVTM and ANQGSEA. The chain's CDR3 is CSVTEGWTEAFF. The CDR3 DNA is TGCAGCGTCACAGAGGGTTGGACTGAAGCTTTCTTT.